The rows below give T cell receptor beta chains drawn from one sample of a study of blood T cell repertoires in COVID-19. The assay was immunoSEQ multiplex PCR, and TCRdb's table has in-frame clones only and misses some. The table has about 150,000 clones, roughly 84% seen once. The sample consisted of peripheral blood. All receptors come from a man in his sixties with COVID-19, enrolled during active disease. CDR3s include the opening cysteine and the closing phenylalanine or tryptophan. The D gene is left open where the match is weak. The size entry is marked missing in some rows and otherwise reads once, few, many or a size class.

CDR3 protein: CASSLGSSTGNYGYTF
CDR3 DNA: TGTGCCAGCAGCTTAGGGTCCTCCACGGGAAACTATGGCTACACCTTC
clone size: NA
J gene: TRBJ1-2
V gene: TRBV7-2
D gene: NA

CDR3 protein: CASSHETGSDGYTF
CDR3 DNA: TGTGCCAGCAGCCACGAGACAGGGTCAGATGGCTACACCTTC
clone size: NA
J gene: TRBJ1-2
V gene: TRBV4-2
D gene: TRBD1

CDR3 protein: CASSVGQGTSGYTF
CDR3 DNA: TGTGCCAGCAGCGTAGGCCAGGGGACGAGTGGCTACACCTTC
clone size: NA
J gene: TRBJ1-2
V gene: TRBV9
D gene: NA

CDR3 protein: CASSSLVAGDTDTQYF
CDR3 DNA: TGTGCCAGCAGCTCGCTTGTTGCGGGGGACACAGATACGCAGTATTTT
clone size: NA
J gene: TRBJ2-3
V gene: TRBV7-6
D gene: TRBD2

CDR3 protein: CASRRAPGQSDSPLHF
CDR3 DNA: TGTGCCAGCAGGAGGGCACCGGGACAGTCGGATTCACCCCTCCACTTT
clone size: NA
J gene: TRBJ1-6
V gene: TRBV6-4
D gene: TRBD1

CDR3 protein: CASRPGTANTGELFF
CDR3 DNA: TGTGCCAGCAGACCCGGGACAGCGAACACCGGGGAGCTGTTTTTT
clone size: NA
J gene: TRBJ2-2
V gene: TRBV3-1/TRBV3-2
D gene: TRBD1

CDR3 protein: CASRSGGTEAFF
CDR3 DNA: TGTGCCAGCAGATCAGGGGGCACTGAAGCTTTCTTT
clone size: NA
J gene: TRBJ1-1
V gene: TRBV2
D gene: TRBD1

CDR3 protein: CASRGLTGFADTQYF
CDR3 DNA: TGTGCCAGCAGGGGATTGACAGGGTTCGCAGATACGCAGTATTTT
clone size: NA
J gene: TRBJ2-3
V gene: TRBV6-5
D gene: TRBD1

CDR3 protein: CASSSDQATGNTIYF
CDR3 DNA: TGTGCCAGCAGCTCCGATCAGGCGACGGGAAACACCATATATTTT
clone size: NA
J gene: TRBJ1-3
V gene: TRBV7-2
D gene: NA

CDR3 protein: CASSKEFTGVYGYTF
CDR3 DNA: TGTGCCAGCAGCAAAGAGTTTACAGGAGTCTATGGCTACACCTTC
clone size: NA
J gene: TRBJ1-2
V gene: TRBV21-1
D gene: NA

CDR3 protein: CASSRGSQSSYNEQFF
CDR3 DNA: TGCGCCAGCAGTCGAGGGAGCCAAAGCTCCTACAATGAGCAGTTCTTC
clone size: once
J gene: TRBJ2-1
V gene: TRBV4-1
D gene: NA

CDR3 protein: CAISDLTTSGRAVDEQFF
CDR3 DNA: TGTGCCATCAGTGATTTAACGACTAGCGGGAGGGCCGTAGATGAGCAGTTCTTC
clone size: NA
J gene: TRBJ2-1
V gene: TRBV10-3
D gene: TRBD2

CDR3 protein: CASSQGGTANYGYTF
CDR3 DNA: TGTGCCAGTAGTCAGGGAGGCACGGCTAACTATGGCTACACCTTC
clone size: NA
J gene: TRBJ1-2
V gene: TRBV19
D gene: NA

CDR3 protein: CASSSGDRAGEAFF
CDR3 DNA: TGTGCCAGCAGCTCGGGGGATCGGGCCGGTGAAGCTTTCTTT
clone size: NA
J gene: TRBJ1-1
V gene: TRBV7-3
D gene: NA

CDR3 protein: CSVRIREGHGFGSTDTQYF
CDR3 DNA: TGCAGCGTCCGTATTCGGGAGGGCCACGGTTTCGGTAGCACAGATACGCAGTATTTT
clone size: NA
J gene: TRBJ2-3
V gene: TRBV29-1
D gene: TRBD2

CDR3 protein: CASSYPGTGNQPQHF
CDR3 DNA: TGTGCCAGCAGTTACCCCGGGACAGGGAATCAGCCCCAGCATTTT
clone size: NA
J gene: TRBJ1-5
V gene: TRBV6-2/TRBV6-3
D gene: TRBD1

CDR3 protein: CATSASGRAYNEQFF
CDR3 DNA: TGTGCCACCAGTGCTAGCGGGAGGGCCTACAATGAGCAGTTCTTC
clone size: NA
J gene: TRBJ2-1
V gene: TRBV24-1
D gene: TRBD2

CDR3 protein: CASSRTGLTEAFF
CDR3 DNA: TGCGCCAGCAGCCGGACAGGTCTCACTGAAGCTTTCTTT
clone size: few
J gene: TRBJ1-1
V gene: TRBV4-3
D gene: TRBD1

CDR3 protein: CSGATGGGKNIQYF
CDR3 DNA: TGCAGCGGGGCCACAGGGGGTGGCAAAAACATTCAGTACTTC
clone size: once
J gene: TRBJ2-4
V gene: TRBV29-1
D gene: TRBD1

CDR3 protein: CASSFILTSGISDTQYF
CDR3 DNA: TGTGCCAGCAGCTTTATCCTGACTAGCGGGATCTCAGATACGCAGTATTTT
clone size: NA
J gene: TRBJ2-3
V gene: TRBV5-5
D gene: TRBD2

CDR3 protein: CASSQVSGFNTEAFF
CDR3 DNA: TGTGCCAGCAGCCAAGTTTCAGGGTTTAACACTGAAGCTTTCTTT
clone size: NA
J gene: TRBJ1-1
V gene: TRBV14
D gene: NA

CDR3 protein: CASIRTGLGNYGYTF
CDR3 DNA: TGTGCCAGTATCCGGACAGGGCTAGGAAACTATGGCTACACCTTC
clone size: NA
J gene: TRBJ1-2
V gene: TRBV19
D gene: TRBD1

CDR3 protein: CATSGNSGSGTGELFF
CDR3 DNA: TGTGCCACCAGCGGAAACTCGGGTTCTGGTACCGGGGAGCTGTTTTTT
clone size: once
J gene: TRBJ2-2
V gene: TRBV15
D gene: NA

CDR3 protein: CASSQDAATSSYEQYF
CDR3 DNA: TGTGCCAGCAGCCAAGATGCGGCTACTAGCTCCTACGAGCAGTACTTC
clone size: NA
J gene: TRBJ2-7
V gene: TRBV3-1/TRBV3-2
D gene: NA

CDR3 protein: CASGLERNGYTF
CDR3 DNA: TGTGCTAGTGGTTTGGAGCGGAATGGCTACACCTTC
clone size: few
J gene: TRBJ1-2
V gene: TRBV12-5
D gene: NA

CDR3 protein: CASRSTGGVTYEQYF
CDR3 DNA: TGTGCCAGCAGGTCAACAGGGGGTGTCACCTACGAGCAGTACTTC
clone size: NA
J gene: TRBJ2-7
V gene: TRBV6-5
D gene: TRBD1

CDR3 protein: CASSPTGTGGNTIYF
CDR3 DNA: TGTGCCAGCAGTCCCACCGGGACAGGTGGAAACACCATATATTTT
clone size: NA
J gene: TRBJ1-3
V gene: TRBV6-1
D gene: TRBD1

CDR3 protein: CSASEGAPNIQYF
CDR3 DNA: TGCAGTGCTAGTGAGGGGGCGCCTAACATTCAGTACTTC
clone size: once
J gene: TRBJ2-4
V gene: TRBV20-1
D gene: TRBD1

CDR3 protein: CASSSQGIYEQYF
CDR3 DNA: TGTGCCAGCAGTTCACAGGGGATCTACGAGCAGTACTTC
clone size: NA
J gene: TRBJ2-7
V gene: TRBV7-2
D gene: TRBD1

CDR3 protein: CASSLAGTGDSYGYTF
CDR3 DNA: TGTGCCAGCAGCTTAGCGGGAACAGGGGATTCGTATGGCTACACCTTC
clone size: few
J gene: TRBJ1-2
V gene: TRBV7-2
D gene: TRBD1

CDR3 protein: CASSQPGGYGYTF
CDR3 DNA: TGCGCCAGCAGCCAACCAGGGGGCTACGGCTACACCTTC
clone size: NA
J gene: TRBJ1-2
V gene: TRBV4-3
D gene: TRBD1

CDR3 protein: CASSYFGVGSNQPQHF
CDR3 DNA: TGTGCCAGCAGTTACTTCGGGGTCGGTAGCAATCAGCCCCAGCATTTT
clone size: NA
J gene: TRBJ1-5
V gene: TRBV6-2/TRBV6-3
D gene: NA

CDR3 protein: CASSLAQGGQPQHF
CDR3 DNA: TGTGCCAGCAGCTTAGCTCAGGGGGGTCAGCCCCAGCATTTT
clone size: NA
J gene: TRBJ1-5
V gene: TRBV7-8
D gene: TRBD1